This T cell receptor beta chain was profiled in a study of CD8 T cells in Susac syndrome. V gave up 2 bases and J gave up 7 bases; unmatched junction bases: 9. CDR3 length equals 17 residues. The V gene's germline CDR1 is MDHEN and CDR2 SYDVKM. Random hexamers served to reverse transcribe roughly 0.5 to 1 ug RNA. An immunoSEQ multiplex PCR amplified TCR beta CDR3 over 54 Vbeta and 13 Jbeta. MiXCR, applied by TCRdb to the immunoSEQ multiplex PCR reads, yields one record per CDR3 protein. This sample has some 120,000 distinct CDR3 sequences, with roughly 89% found just once. Sequencing was performed on CD8+ T cells from PBMCs. V usage is TRBV28 and J usage is TRBJ2-1; TRBD2 matches 12 bases. This sequence was found in a human donor with multiple sclerosis. As DNA, the CDR3 is TGTGCCAGCAGTTTAGGACTAGCGGGACTCAAAAGAAATGAGCAGTTCTTC. As protein: CASSLGLAGLKRNEQFF.